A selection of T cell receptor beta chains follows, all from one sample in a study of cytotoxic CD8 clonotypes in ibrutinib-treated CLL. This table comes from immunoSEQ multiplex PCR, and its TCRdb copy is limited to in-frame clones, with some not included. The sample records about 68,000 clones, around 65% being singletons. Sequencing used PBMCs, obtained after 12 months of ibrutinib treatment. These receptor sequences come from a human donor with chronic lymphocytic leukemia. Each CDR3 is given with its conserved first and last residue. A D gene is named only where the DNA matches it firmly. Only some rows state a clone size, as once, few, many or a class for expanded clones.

CDR3 DNA: TGTGCCAGCAGAGGGGGTGGGGCCGTAGATAATTCACCCCTCCACTTT
CDR3 protein: CASRGGGAVDNSPLHF
V gene: TRBV9
D gene: .
CDR3 length: 16
clone size: .
J gene: TRBJ1-6

CDR3 DNA: TGTGCCAGCAGTTTAAATCCTTTCGGGACAGGGATCTACGAGCAGTACTTC
CDR3 protein: CASSLNPFGTGIYEQYF
V gene: TRBV27
D gene: TRBD1
CDR3 length: 17
clone size: .
J gene: TRBJ2-7

CDR3 DNA: TGTGCCATCAGCGGACAGGAAGGTCAGCCCCAGCATTTT
CDR3 protein: CAISGQEGQPQHF
V gene: TRBV10-3
D gene: TRBD1
CDR3 length: 13
clone size: .
J gene: TRBJ1-5

CDR3 DNA: TGCGCCAGCAGCCTAGGACAGTACCAGAACACTGAAGCTTTCTTT
CDR3 protein: CASSLGQYQNTEAFF
V gene: TRBV5-1
D gene: .
CDR3 length: 15
clone size: .
J gene: TRBJ1-1

CDR3 DNA: TGCAGCGGCGGGCTATCTTCGAACTATGGCTACACCTTC
CDR3 protein: CSGGLSSNYGYTF
V gene: TRBV29-1
D gene: .
CDR3 length: 13
clone size: .
J gene: TRBJ1-2

CDR3 DNA: TGCGCCAGCAGCTTCCAAGGGGGAAACACTGAAGCTTTCTTT
CDR3 protein: CASSFQGGNTEAFF
V gene: TRBV5-1
D gene: .
CDR3 length: 14
clone size: few
J gene: TRBJ1-1

CDR3 DNA: TGCGCCAGCAGCCAAGATAGGGGCGGGGGGGCGAACACCGGGGAGCTGTTTTTT
CDR3 protein: CASSQDRGGGANTGELFF
V gene: TRBV4-3
D gene: TRBD2
CDR3 length: 18
clone size: .
J gene: TRBJ2-2

CDR3 DNA: TGTGCCAGCAGCTTAGACCAAAGCGGGGAGACCCAGTACTTC
CDR3 protein: CASSLDQSGETQYF
V gene: TRBV7-8
D gene: .
CDR3 length: 14
clone size: .
J gene: TRBJ2-5

CDR3 DNA: TGTGCCAGCAGCTTAGGACAGGGGTTGGGCGAGCAGTACTTC
CDR3 protein: CASSLGQGLGEQYF
V gene: TRBV7-7
D gene: TRBD1
CDR3 length: 14
clone size: .
J gene: TRBJ2-7

CDR3 DNA: TGCGCCAGCAGCTTGACGGGACAGCGAAATGAAAAACTGTTTTTT
CDR3 protein: CASSLTGQRNEKLFF
V gene: TRBV5-1
D gene: TRBD1
CDR3 length: 15
clone size: .
J gene: TRBJ1-4

CDR3 DNA: TGTGCCAGCAGCCAAGCCGGGAGTAGCTACGAGCAGTACTTC
CDR3 protein: CASSQAGSSYEQYF
V gene: TRBV6-1
D gene: .
CDR3 length: 14
clone size: .
J gene: TRBJ2-7

CDR3 DNA: TGTGCCAGCAGCTTAGGGGCAGGAACGGCTAACTATGGCTACACCTTC
CDR3 protein: CASSLGAGTANYGYTF
V gene: TRBV7-9
D gene: .
CDR3 length: 16
clone size: .
J gene: TRBJ1-2

CDR3 DNA: TGTGCCAGCAGTGAAGGCCTGGGGATGGATACGCAGTATTTT
CDR3 protein: CASSEGLGMDTQYF
V gene: TRBV6-1
D gene: .
CDR3 length: 14
clone size: once
J gene: TRBJ2-3

CDR3 DNA: TGTGCCAGCAGCAAAGACAGAGGTCACACTGAAGCTTTCTTT
CDR3 protein: CASSKDRGHTEAFF
V gene: TRBV2
D gene: .
CDR3 length: 14
clone size: .
J gene: TRBJ1-1

CDR3 DNA: TGTGCCAGCAGGCCGGGACAGGCGAACTATGGCTACACCTTC
CDR3 protein: CASRPGQANYGYTF
V gene: TRBV6-5
D gene: TRBD1
CDR3 length: 14
clone size: .
J gene: TRBJ1-2

CDR3 DNA: TGTGCCAGCAGCGTAGCGGGACGGGCACAAGAGACCCAGTACTTC
CDR3 protein: CASSVAGRAQETQYF
V gene: TRBV9
D gene: .
CDR3 length: 15
clone size: .
J gene: TRBJ2-5

CDR3 DNA: TGTGCCAGCCGTGGTTTTGGGCAGGGAGACTACGAGCAGTACTTC
CDR3 protein: CASRGFGQGDYEQYF
V gene: TRBV6-5
D gene: .
CDR3 length: 15
clone size: .
J gene: TRBJ2-7

CDR3 DNA: TGTGCCACCAGCAGAGATTCGGGGTTTACGTCGAGCACAGATACGCAGTATTTT
CDR3 protein: CATSRDSGFTSSTDTQYF
V gene: TRBV15
D gene: .
CDR3 length: 18
clone size: .
J gene: TRBJ2-3

CDR3 DNA: TGTGCCAGCTCAATCAGGGGGCTCCAACAAGAGACCCAGTACTTC
CDR3 protein: CASSIRGLQQETQYF
V gene: TRBV18
D gene: TRBD1
CDR3 length: 15
clone size: few
J gene: TRBJ2-5

CDR3 DNA: TGCGCCAGCAGCCGGTTTGTAGCGGACCCCAGGGAGACCCAGTACTTC
CDR3 protein: CASSRFVADPRETQYF
V gene: TRBV4-1
D gene: .
CDR3 length: 16
clone size: .
J gene: TRBJ2-5

CDR3 DNA: TGTGCCAGCAGCTTAGCTTCTACGAGGGGAGGAGGCACTGAAGCTTTCTTT
CDR3 protein: CASSLASTRGGGTEAFF
V gene: TRBV7-6
D gene: .
CDR3 length: 17
clone size: .
J gene: TRBJ1-1

CDR3 DNA: TGCGCCAGCAGCCAAGATCTAGTGAGGACAGGGAACTATGGCTACACCTTC
CDR3 protein: CASSQDLVRTGNYGYTF
V gene: TRBV4-1
D gene: TRBD1
CDR3 length: 17
clone size: .
J gene: TRBJ1-2

CDR3 DNA: TGTGCCAGCAGGACAGGGGGCGGTGGAAACACCATATATTTT
CDR3 protein: CASRTGGGGNTIYF
V gene: TRBV7-2
D gene: TRBD1
CDR3 length: 14
clone size: .
J gene: TRBJ1-3

CDR3 DNA: TGTGCTAGTGGTTCCGATTCGTCTGCAGATACGCAGTATTTT
CDR3 protein: CASGSDSSADTQYF
V gene: TRBV12-5
D gene: .
CDR3 length: 14
clone size: .
J gene: TRBJ2-3

CDR3 DNA: TGTGCCAGCACCACCCTGGACGGAGCTACTAATGAAAAACTGTTTTTT
CDR3 protein: CASTTLDGATNEKLFF
V gene: TRBV11-2
D gene: .
CDR3 length: 16
clone size: .
J gene: TRBJ1-4

CDR3 DNA: TGTGCCAGCATCGAAGGGGTTTTCGGTGGCTACACCTTC
CDR3 protein: CASIEGVFGGYTF
V gene: TRBV6-5
D gene: .
CDR3 length: 13
clone size: few
J gene: TRBJ1-2

CDR3 DNA: TGTGCCTGGAGTTCTTCCGGGACGGCATATGGCTACACCTTC
CDR3 protein: CAWSSSGTAYGYTF
V gene: TRBV30
D gene: .
CDR3 length: 14
clone size: .
J gene: TRBJ1-2

CDR3 DNA: TGTGCCAGCAGTGGAGGGATAGGCTATGGCTACACCTTC
CDR3 protein: CASSGGIGYGYTF
V gene: TRBV6-1
D gene: .
CDR3 length: 13
clone size: few
J gene: TRBJ1-2